This T cell receptor (beta chain) was profiled in a study of blood T cells in healthy people across ages (dated by TCRdb to 2015 to 2017). At the level of the whole study: In model experiments, roughly one uniquely barcoded TCR beta cDNA molecule per two T cells was captured by template switching. The study analyzed two additional independent replicas of 1 million unique cDNA reads from the same blood draw for two donors, one aged 18 to 29 and one aged 80 or older. Using deep sequencing normalized with unique cDNA molecular identifiers, the study measured how TCR beta repertoire diversity changes with age. Donors were grouped into four age groups: young (average roughly 16 years), middle-aged (around 39), aged (roughly 67) and long-lived (over 80). To avoid experimental bias, donors of different ages were spread randomly across the sequencing lanes. Overall study outcomes, separate from this receptor: Total diversity estimates from one million sequenced T cells were considered lower bounds and underestimates. As age increased, observed TCR beta diversity per million T cells dropped in a roughly linear way, and a significant reduction was already evident by age around 41. Because profiling used bulk unsorted PBMCs, naive and antigen-experienced compartments could not be compared conclusively. Observed TCR beta diversity correlated strongly with the percentage of naive T cells measured by flow cytometry. Compared with the aged group, the long-lived group had more naive CD4+ T cells, fewer expanded clones and increased TCR diversity, a pattern suggesting age selection. Because donor CMV infection status was unknown, age-related changes in expanded clonotypes were potentially confounded.

The table lists this clonotype with many counts. Its specific antigen is unknown. Base qualities are not recorded, but no much larger clone differs from it by a single base. The germline V gene (reference sequence) supplies CDR1 DFQATT and CDR2 SNEGSKA. The CDR3, cysteine through phenylalanine, is 13 amino acids long. This entry keeps only the CDR3 DNA: 39 bases, framed from base 1. From V the trimming removes 5 bases and from J it removes 3 bases, while the gene matches leave 4 bases of the junction unaccounted for. The roughly 39 donors, aged about 6 to 100 years, were systemically healthy Caucasian individuals from Russia. Each donor gave 8 to 10 milliliters of peripheral blood, drawn into EDTA-treated Vacutainer tubes. Ficoll-Paque density-gradient centrifugation was used to isolate PBMCs, with at least 6.5 million obtained per sample. Trizol reagent was used to extract total RNA from the PBMCs, yielding at least 6 micrograms per sample. Naive CD45RAhigh/CD27high T cell percentages were measured by flow cytometry on a PBMC aliquot from every donor.

Library preparation used 5' RACE. The run used an Illumina HiSeq 2500. A second about 7 to 12 cycle PCR used a sample-barcoded 5' primer and a J-beta primer mix. A unique molecular identifier was introduced onto each TCR beta cDNA molecule by a template-switch 5' adaptor carrying 12 random nucleotides. Each sample yielded at least 3 million CDR3-containing paired-end reads. First-strand cDNA synthesis was performed from all RNA using the Mint cDNA synthesis kit, with priming by a TRBC-specific oligonucleotide. All cDNA was treated with uracil-DNA glycosylase and then went through a first 18-cycle PCR with the universal primers M1SS and BC2_uni_R. Per the authors' processing: For normalization, 1 million high-quality reads, each with a distinct molecular identifier, were randomly selected from each sample. Instead of being binned into consensus sequences, reads with shared molecular identifiers were discarded. CDR3 identification, clonotype clustering and error correction used MiTCR with a Q25 quality threshold and the strictest error-elimination algorithm. A nonparametric unseen species model with Euler transformation was used to estimate a lower bound on total TCR beta diversity. In-frame beta chains were kept once TCRdb had trimmed the public reads at Q25 with fastp and called clones with MiXCR. Each entry is one CDR3 protein sequence, shown with its most common DNA and genes. TCRdb, not the authors, supplied the V and J calls. Here the sample has some 1.5 million distinct CDR3 sequences; roughly 27% occur a single time. About 8% of the sample is held by the ten biggest clonotypes.

The chain is assembled from TRBV20-1 and TRBJ2-7, with TRBD2 identical over 10 junction bases. This clonotype was obtained from a young woman in good health. The sample taken for sequencing was blood. CDR3 loop: CSADGLADYEQYF. The nucleotide sequence is TGCAGTGCTGATGGACTAGCGGACTACGAGCAGTACTTC.